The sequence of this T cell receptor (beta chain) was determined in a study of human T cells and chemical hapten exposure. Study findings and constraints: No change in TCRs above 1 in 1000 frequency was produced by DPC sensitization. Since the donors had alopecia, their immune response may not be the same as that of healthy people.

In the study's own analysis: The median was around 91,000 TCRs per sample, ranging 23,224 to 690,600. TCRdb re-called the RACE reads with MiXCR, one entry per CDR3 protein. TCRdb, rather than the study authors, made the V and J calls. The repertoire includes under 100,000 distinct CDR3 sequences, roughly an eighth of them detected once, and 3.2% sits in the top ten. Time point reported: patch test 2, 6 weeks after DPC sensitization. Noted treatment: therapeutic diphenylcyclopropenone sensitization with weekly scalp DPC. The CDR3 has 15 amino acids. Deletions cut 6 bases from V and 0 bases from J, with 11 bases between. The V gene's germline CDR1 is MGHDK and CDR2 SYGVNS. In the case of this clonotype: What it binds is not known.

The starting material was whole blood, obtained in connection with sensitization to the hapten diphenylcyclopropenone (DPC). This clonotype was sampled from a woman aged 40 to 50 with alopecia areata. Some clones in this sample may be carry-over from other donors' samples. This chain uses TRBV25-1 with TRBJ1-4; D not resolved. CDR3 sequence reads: CASRSDRSTNEKLFF. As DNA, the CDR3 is TGTGCCAGCAGGTCGGACCGGTCAACTAATGAAAAACTGTTTTTT.